One and the same sample provided the 6 T cell receptor beta chains below, sequenced in a study of T cell repertoires in breast cancer. An expanded emulsion RT-PCR with primers for all TCR V genes paired CD8+ T cell chains. During the second nested PCR, blocking oligonucleotides suppressed genes that were not paired. Each CDR3 protein gets one entry after TCRdb re-called the emulsion pairing reads with MiXCR. In the table there are roughly 40,000 distinct CDR3 sequences, 45% to 50% of which are singletons. The sample taken for sequencing was CD8+ T cells. These receptors were collected from a pool of human donors with breast cancer or a healthy control (not recorded which).

A few counts support this clonotype. The rearrangement links TRBV6-1 to TRBJ1-1; D is possibly TRBD1 (6 bases). The germline V gene has CDR1 MNHNS and CDR2 SASEGT. The length of the CDR3 is 13 residues. Trimming took off 6 bases at V and 0 bases at J, with 8 bases between the two ends. In DNA form, the CDR3 reads TGTGCCAGCAGGCCAGGGGTGAACACTGAAGCTTTCTTT. Translated: CASRPGVNTEAFF.

J is TRBJ2-3 and V is TRBV4-1; tentative D call: TRBD2 (5 bases). Germline-derived CDR1 and CDR2 are MGHRA and YSYEKL. CDR3 size: 13 residues. Trimming cost V 2 bases and J 7 bases, with 10 bases left between them. CDR3 sequence (DNA): TGCGCCAGCAGCCAAATTCCCGGGAATACGCAGTATTTT. Protein product: CASSQIPGNTQYF.

The rearrangement joins TRBV5-1 to TRBJ1-1; D might be TRBD1 (5 bases). CDR1 is SGHRS, CDR2 YFSETQ, per germline. Deletions cut 0 bases from V and 1 base from J, with 7 bases between. The CDR3 loop spans 14 amino acids. This chain's CDR3 is CASSLVQGNTEAFF. CDR3 in DNA: TGCGCCAGCAGCTTGGTGCAGGGGAACACTGAAGCTTTCTTT.

On this clonotype: Germline and junction disagree at one end, which may indicate a read error. This chain joins TRBV20-1 and TRBJ1-5, with D tentatively TRBD1 (6 bases). Per the germline V gene, CDR1 is DFQATT and CDR2 is SNEGSKA (reference sequence). The CDR3 has 15 residues. The CDR3 nucleotides read TGCAGTGCTAGACGAGGGGGGCAAAGCAATCAGCCCCGGCATTTT. Its translation is CSARRGGQSNQPRHF.

This chain uses TRBV7-9 with TRBJ2-5; D not certain. CDR3 length equals 12 residues. V lost 5 bases and J 0 bases, leaving 4 bases between the germline ends. In germline, CDR1 is SEHNR, CDR2 FQNEAQ (reference sequence). The CDR3 loop is CASSLNQETQYF. CDR3 coding DNA: TGTGCCAGCAGCCTAAACCAAGAGACCCAGTACTTC.

The CDR3 coding sequence is TGTGCCAGCAGTTACGTCGGGGACACCGGGGAGCTGTTTTTT. It yields the protein CASSYVGDTGELFF. The V and J genes are TRBV27 and TRBJ2-2; D is perhaps TRBD2 (5 bases). Trimming left V 4 bases short and J 3 bases short, with 9 bases between. The germline CDR1 and CDR2 sequences are MNHEY and SMNVEV (reference sequence). The CDR3 has 14 amino acids.